What follows describes a single T cell receptor beta chain. Its antigen is currently unknown. The data are from a study of cytomegalovirus exposure and HLA in healthy donors. PCR involved 60 Vbeta and 13 Jbeta primers. Clones were read by immunoSEQ multiplex PCR, and TCRdb kept only the in-frame ones, dropping some. The top ten clones hold 1% of a sample with roughly 130,000 clones, 75% to 85% of them seen once. Germline V lookup: CDR1 SNHLY, CDR2 FYNNEI. V was clipped by 3 bases and J by 0 bases; unmatched bases: 6. The CDR3 is made up of 17 amino acids. General study points: Cytomegalovirus-associated TCR beta chains were listed, numbering 150 to 200. TCR beta V- and J-gene trimming, according to a later analysis, was linked to a missense DCLRE1C variant.

The sequenced material came from PBMCs. The origin of this receptor is a middle-aged man in good health and CMV-seronegative. V usage is TRBV2 and J usage is TRBJ2-3, with 10 bases fitting TRBD2. CDR3 region: CASSDGLAGVSTDTQYF. CDR3 sequence (DNA): TGTGCCAGCAGTGATGGCCTAGCGGGAGTTAGCACAGATACGCAGTATTTT.